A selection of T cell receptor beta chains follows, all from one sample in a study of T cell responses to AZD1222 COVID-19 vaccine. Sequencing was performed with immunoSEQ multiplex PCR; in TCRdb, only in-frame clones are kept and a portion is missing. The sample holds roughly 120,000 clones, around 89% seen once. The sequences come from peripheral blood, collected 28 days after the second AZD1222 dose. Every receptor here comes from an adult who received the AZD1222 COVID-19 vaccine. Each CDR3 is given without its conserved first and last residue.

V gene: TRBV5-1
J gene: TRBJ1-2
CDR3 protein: ASSLAGNRGYT

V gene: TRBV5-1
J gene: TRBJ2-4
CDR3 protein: ASRYGSKNIQY

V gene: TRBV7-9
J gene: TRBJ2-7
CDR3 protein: ASSYAGGTGNYEQY

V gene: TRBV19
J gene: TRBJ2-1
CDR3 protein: ASSILDRGKEQF

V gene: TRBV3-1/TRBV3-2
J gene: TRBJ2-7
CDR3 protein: ASSQDWIPRRVHEQY

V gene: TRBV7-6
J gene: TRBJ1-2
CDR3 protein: ASSAGDGYGYT

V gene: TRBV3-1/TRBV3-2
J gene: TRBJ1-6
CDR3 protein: ASSQRGDNSPLH

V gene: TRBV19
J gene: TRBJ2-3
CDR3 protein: ASRDSTDTQY

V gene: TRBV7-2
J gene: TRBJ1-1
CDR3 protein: ASSLLGNTEAF

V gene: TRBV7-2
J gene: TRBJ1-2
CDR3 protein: ASSLLAEGLGYT

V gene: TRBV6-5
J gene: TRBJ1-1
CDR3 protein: ASSFGRAGAEAF

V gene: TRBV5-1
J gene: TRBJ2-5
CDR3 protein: ASSSGLAGVWETQY